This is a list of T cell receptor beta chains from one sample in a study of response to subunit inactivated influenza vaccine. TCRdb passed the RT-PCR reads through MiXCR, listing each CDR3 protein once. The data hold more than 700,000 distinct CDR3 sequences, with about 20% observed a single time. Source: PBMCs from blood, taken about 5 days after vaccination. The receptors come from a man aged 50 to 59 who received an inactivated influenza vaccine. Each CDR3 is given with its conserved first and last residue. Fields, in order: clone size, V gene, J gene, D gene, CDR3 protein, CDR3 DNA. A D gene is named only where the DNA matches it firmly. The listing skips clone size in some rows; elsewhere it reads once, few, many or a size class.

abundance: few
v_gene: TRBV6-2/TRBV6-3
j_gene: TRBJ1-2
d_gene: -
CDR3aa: CASSSSGGTYGYTF
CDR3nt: TGTGCCAGCAGTTCCTCCGGGGGGACGTATGGCTACACCTTC

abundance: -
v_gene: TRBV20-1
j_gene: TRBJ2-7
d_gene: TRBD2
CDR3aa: CTTRPGGVYEQYF
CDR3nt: TGCACCACCCGGCCCGGGGGGGTGTACGAGCAGTACTTC

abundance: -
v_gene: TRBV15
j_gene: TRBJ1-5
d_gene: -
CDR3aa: CATSRAGKPDQPQHF
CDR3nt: TGTGCCACCAGCAGAGCAGGGAAGCCGGATCAGCCCCAGCATTTT

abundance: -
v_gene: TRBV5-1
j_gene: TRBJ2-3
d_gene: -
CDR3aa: CASSPGTPTSDTQYF
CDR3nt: TGCGCCAGCAGCCCTGGGACACCCACGTCGGATACGCAGTATTTT

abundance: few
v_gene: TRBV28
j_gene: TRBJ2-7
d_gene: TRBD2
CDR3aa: CASSSQREVRGEQYF
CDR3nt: TGTGCCAGCAGTTCCCAGCGGGAGGTCCGGGGCGAGCAGTACTTC

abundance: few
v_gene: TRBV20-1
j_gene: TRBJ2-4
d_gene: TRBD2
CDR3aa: CSAREGLAGALRNIQYF
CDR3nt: TGCAGTGCTAGAGAGGGCCTAGCGGGGGCGCTTCGAAACATTCAGTACTTC

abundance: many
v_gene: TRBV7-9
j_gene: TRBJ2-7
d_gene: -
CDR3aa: CASSSEYEQYF
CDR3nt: TGTGCCAGCAGTTCCGAATACGAGCAGTACTTC

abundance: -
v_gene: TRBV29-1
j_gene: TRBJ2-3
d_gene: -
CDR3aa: CSVDLGVRTDTHYF
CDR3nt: TGCAGCGTTGATTTGGGGGTTCGCACAGATACGCATTATTTT

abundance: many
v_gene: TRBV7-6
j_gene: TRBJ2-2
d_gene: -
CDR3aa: CASSLVRTNTGELFF
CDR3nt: TGTGCCAGCAGCTTAGTCAGGACGAACACCGGGGAGCTGTTTTTT

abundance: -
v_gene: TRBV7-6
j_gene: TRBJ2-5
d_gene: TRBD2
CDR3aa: CASSLGLAVHQETQYF
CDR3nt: TGTGCCAGCAGCTTAGGACTAGCGGTACACCAAGAGACCCAGTACTTC

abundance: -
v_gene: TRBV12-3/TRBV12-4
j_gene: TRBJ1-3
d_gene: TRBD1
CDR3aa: CASSADRARSGNTIYF
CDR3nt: TGTGCCAGCAGTGCGGACAGGGCCCGCTCTGGAAACACCATATATTTT

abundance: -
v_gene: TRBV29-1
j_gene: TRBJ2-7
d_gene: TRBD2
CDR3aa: CSAVPTSGRGDEQYF
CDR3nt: TGCAGCGCTGTACCGACTAGCGGGAGAGGCGACGAGCAGTACTTC

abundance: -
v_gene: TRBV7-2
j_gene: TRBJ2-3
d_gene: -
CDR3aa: CASSFTGGDTQYF
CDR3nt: TGTGCCAGCAGCTTCACGGGTGGGGATACGCAGTATTTT

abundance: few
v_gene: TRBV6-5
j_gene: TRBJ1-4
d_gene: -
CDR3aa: CASRRGNEKLFF
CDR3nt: TGTGCCAGCAGGAGGGGGAATGAAAAACTGTTTTTT

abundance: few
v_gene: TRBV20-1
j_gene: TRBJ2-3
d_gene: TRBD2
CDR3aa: CSARGLAEPRDTQYF
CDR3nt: TGCAGTGCAAGGGGACTAGCGGAGCCCCGGGATACGCAGTATTTT

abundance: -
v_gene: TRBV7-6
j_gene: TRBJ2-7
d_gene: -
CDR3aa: CASSLAARDEQYF
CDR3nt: TGTGCCAGCAGCTTAGCGGCTCGGGACGAGCAGTACTTC

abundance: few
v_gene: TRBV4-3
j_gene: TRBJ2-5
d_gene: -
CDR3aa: CASSQEVGRNQETQYF
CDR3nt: TGCGCCAGCAGCCAAGAGGTGGGGAGAAACCAAGAGACCCAGTACTTC

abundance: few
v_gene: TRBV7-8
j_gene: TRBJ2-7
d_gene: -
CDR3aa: CASSLRLAPSWDEQYF
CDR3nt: TGTGCCAGCAGCTTACGGCTAGCGCCCTCGTGGGACGAGCAGTACTTC

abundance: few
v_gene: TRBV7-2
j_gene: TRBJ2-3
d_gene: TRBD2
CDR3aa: CASSLINSGGLEGTQYF
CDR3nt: TGTGCCAGCAGCTTAATTAATAGCGGGGGCCTCGAGGGTACGCAGTATTTT

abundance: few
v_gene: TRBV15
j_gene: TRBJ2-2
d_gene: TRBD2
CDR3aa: CATMRDYMRGGELFF
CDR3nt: TGTGCCACCATGCGGGACTACATGCGGGGCGGGGAGCTGTTTTTT

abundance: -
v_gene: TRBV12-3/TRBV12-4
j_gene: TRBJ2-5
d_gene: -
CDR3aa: CASSQAPGLETKETQYF
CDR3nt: TGTGCCAGCAGTCAAGCGCCCGGACTCGAAACAAAAGAGACCCAGTACTTC

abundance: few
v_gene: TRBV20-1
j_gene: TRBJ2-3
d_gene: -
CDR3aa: CSPLPEVAGTQYF
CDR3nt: TGCAGTCCCCTACCAGAAGTAGCCGGTACGCAGTATTTT

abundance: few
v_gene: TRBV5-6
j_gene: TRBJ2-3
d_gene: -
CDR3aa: CASSFSGLNTDTQYF
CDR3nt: TGTGCCAGCAGCTTCTCGGGACTCAACACAGATACGCAGTATTTT

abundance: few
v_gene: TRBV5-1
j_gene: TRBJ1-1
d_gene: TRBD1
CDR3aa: CASRGTGRDTEAFF
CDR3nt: TGCGCCAGCAGGGGGACAGGGCGGGACACTGAAGCTTTCTTT

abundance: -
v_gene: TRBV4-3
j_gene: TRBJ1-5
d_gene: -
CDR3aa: CASSQDSGHNQPQHF
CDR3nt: TGCGCCAGCAGCCAAGATTCGGGGCACAATCAGCCCCAGCATTTT

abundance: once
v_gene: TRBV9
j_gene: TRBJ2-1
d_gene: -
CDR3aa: CASSVVEHEQFF
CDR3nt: TGTGCCAGCAGCGTAGTCGAGCATGAGCAGTTCTTC